This T cell receptor (beta chain) was captured in a study of molecular identifiers for immune sequencing clone quantification. Across the study: Within a replicate experiment, RNA obtained from either about 20,000 or 100,000 naive CD8 cells was divided into five aliquots, and four of those aliquots were then sequenced.

In this sample, this clonotype turned up a few times. Its antigen is as yet unknown. Sorted naive CD8 T cells were those defined as CD8+CD4-CCR7+CD45RA+. The study's findings and limits: Underestimated sizes of highly expanded clones could result from identical TCR molecules that share a barcode.

Germline loops: CDR1 SGHRS, CDR2 YFSETQ. The V end was cut by 0 bases, the J end by 3 bases, with 7 bases between. This CDR3 is built from 13 residues. For bulk TCR libraries, previously described methods and listed TCR primers were used. TCRdb reprocessed the PCR reads with MiXCR, giving one entry per CDR3 protein. This table has approximately 500,000 distinct CDR3 sequences, 25% appearing once. The sample was naive CD8+ T cells from blood, with Jurkat cell RNA spiked in. Described subset: FACS-sorted CD8+CD4-CCR7+CD45RA+ naive T cells. The gene calls are TRBV5-1 and TRBJ2-7; the D is unclear. The clonotype originates from a human donor in good health. Some libraries in this study had Jurkat cell RNA spiked in. The CDR3 sequence is CASSLEGFYEQYF. The CDR3 bases are TGCGCCAGCAGCTTGGAAGGGTTCTACGAGCAGTACTTC.